The 6 T cell receptor beta chains in this list originate from one sample, sequenced in a study of blood T cell repertoires in COVID-19. Clones were read by immunoSEQ multiplex PCR, and TCRdb kept only the in-frame ones, dropping some. Among more than 60,000 clones listed, around 90% were seen once. The sample consisted of peripheral blood. All receptors come from a human donor in a cohort sampled during active COVID-19.

The CDR3 reads CASSGTQAAQNSPLHF. As DNA, the CDR3 is TGTGCCAGCAGCGGCACTCAGGCCGCACAAAATTCACCCCTCCACTTT. This chain connects TRBV9 to TRBJ1-6; D not certain. CDR3 length: 16 residues. Trimming took off 3 bases at V and 7 bases at J, with 17 bases between the two ends. Germline assignment: CDR1 SGDLS and CDR2 YYNGEE.

The chain is built from TRBV7-9 and TRBJ1-1; D is ambiguous. Germline values: CDR1 SEHNR, CDR2 FQNEAQ (reference sequence). The CDR3 loop spans 13 amino acids. Trimming removed 1 base at V and 3 bases at J, with 6 bases between. Here the CDR3 reads CASSLEQDTEAFF. As DNA, the CDR3 is TGTGCCAGCAGCTTAGAGCAAGACACTGAAGCTTTCTTT.

The V and J genes are TRBV7-2 and TRBJ2-5, with a tentative D call TRBD2 (6 bases). Trimming took off 0 bases at V and 9 bases at J, with 8 bases between the two ends. The germline gives CDR1 SGHTA, CDR2 FQGNSA. CDR3 length: 12 residues. CDR3 region: CASSLAGEAQYF. The DNA of the CDR3 is TGTGCCAGCAGCTTAGCAGGGGAGGCCCAGTACTTC. Based on the CDR3 plus reference TRBV7-2 and TRBJ2-5, the full variable domain is GAGVSQSPSNKVTEKGKDVELRCDPISGHTALYWYRQSLGQGLEFLIYFQGNSAPDKSGLPSDRFSAERTGGSVSTLTIQRTQQEDSAVYLCASSLAGEAQYFGPGTRLLVL.

The V gene is TRBV29-1, the J gene TRBJ2-1, with 7 nucleotides matching TRBD1. V dropped 7 bases and J dropped 0; count of bases not matched to a gene: 6. Germline V gives CDR1 SQVTM, CDR2 ANQGSEA. This CDR3 comprises 14 residues. The CDR3, as DNA: TGCAGCGCTTCGACAGGGAGCTCCTACAATGAGCAGTTCTTC. Protein product: CSASTGSSYNEQFF.

This clone appeared a single time. The V call is TRBV5-6, the J call TRBJ2-7, with no clear D. In germline, CDR1 is SGHDT, CDR2 YYEEEE. The V gene lost 4 bases and the J gene lost 7 bases, with 12 bases spanning the gap. This CDR3 is built from 12 residues. DNA for the CDR3: TGTGCCAGCAGCCAACTACCTCGGGAGCAGTACTTC. It is translated as CASSQLPREQYF.

V usage is TRBV5-6 and J usage is TRBJ2-3; tentatively, D is TRBD2 (5 bases). The V gene's germline CDR1 is SGHDT and CDR2 YYEEEE. The CDR3 is made up of 18 amino acids. V dropped 3 bases and J dropped 0 bases, with 20 bases sitting between them. CDR3 loop: CASSSGRDMGSSTDTQYF. CDR3 nucleotides: TGTGCCAGCAGCTCGGGCCGGGATATGGGGAGCAGCACAGATACGCAGTATTTT.